This TCR beta chain was captured by sequencing in a study of technical replicates of blood from a handful of donors. This table comes from immunoSEQ multiplex PCR, and its TCRdb copy is limited to in-frame clones, with some not included. The sample gives tens of thousands of clones, 93% of which show up once; less than 4.5% is in the top ten. What was sequenced was PBMCs. The clonotype comes from a human donor in good health. Some clones in this sample may be carry-over from other donors' samples.

CDR3 in DNA: TGTGCCAGTAAGAGGGACAGGGGCCCCTACGAGCAGTACTTC. Translation: CASKRDRGPYEQYF. This chain uses TRBV19 with TRBJ2-7; 10 bases are a match to TRBD1. J gave up 2 bases and V 7 bases, and 5 bases lay outside the gene matches. The CDR3 runs 14 residues. Germline V CDR1 and CDR2: LNHDA, SQIVND (reference sequence).